These 8 T cell receptor beta chains came from one sample sequenced in a study of blood T cell repertoires in COVID-19 (dated by TCRdb to 2020 to 2021). Library construction relied on the immunoSEQ multiplex PCR assay. The clones in this table, taken by TCRdb from immuneACCESS, are in-frame only. Not every clone is retained; where verified, under half of the shortfall comes from an unresolved V gene, and the cause of the rest is unknown. The sample table lists around 290,000 clones, approximately 90% of them with a count of one. 4.6% of the sample is in the top ten clones. Sequenced: peripheral blood. The receptors were gathered from a man between 35 and 55 years old with acute or convalescent COVID-19.

This clone was recorded once. The chain employs TRBV24-1 and TRBJ2-1, with 10 bases fitting TRBD2. Germline loops: CDR1 KGHDR, CDR2 SFDVKD. The CDR3 runs to 16 residues. The junction had 4 bases not matched to a gene; V was cut back by 2 bases and J by 4 bases. The CDR3 here is CATSDSLAGSYNEQFF. The CDR3 bases are TGTGCCACCAGTGATTCACTAGCGGGGTCGTACAATGAGCAGTTCTTC.

This chain connects TRBV5-1 to TRBJ2-3; 8 bases are shared with TRBD1. Germline CDR1 and CDR2: SGHRS and YFSETQ. There are 14 residues in the CDR3. J lost 3 bases, V lost 4 bases, and 4 bases had no gene match. DNA of the CDR3: TGCGCCAGCAGCCTGGACAGGGTAACAGATACGCAGTATTTT. It specifies CASSLDRVTDTQYF.

CDR3 sequence (DNA): TGTGCCAGCAGTCCCTCGAACTATGGCTACACCTTC. Its protein is CASSPSNYGYTF. The chain has TRBV12-3 or TRBV12-4 and TRBJ1-2; D call uncertain. This CDR3 comprises 12 residues. V was pared by 5 bases and J by 2 bases, with 6 bases between.

This chain connects TRBV5-1 to TRBJ2-2, with 8 bases lining up with TRBD1. The V gene's germline CDR1 is SGHRS and CDR2 YFSETQ. The CDR3 is 15 residues long. With V trimmed by 4 bases and J by 1 base, 3 bases remained unmatched. The CDR3 DNA sequence: TGCGCCAGCAGCCCGGGACAGGAGAACACCGGGGAGCTGTTTTTT. Protein product: CASSPGQENTGELFF.

This clone has a handful of counts. CDR3 sequence reads: CASSGDSLNTEAFF. The CDR3 DNA reads as TGCGCCAGCAGCGGGGACAGCCTGAACACTGAAGCTTTCTTT. This rearrangement joins TRBV5-1 to TRBJ1-1, with 7 bases identical to TRBD1. CDR3 size: 14 residues. Per the germline V gene, CDR1 is SGHRS and CDR2 is YFSETQ. V gave up 4 bases and J gave up 0 bases; unmatched junction bases: 3.

The chain employs TRBV19 and TRBJ1-2; no firm D call. Trimming took 4 bases from V and 7 from J, leaving 10 bases between them. Per germline, CDR1 LNHDA and CDR2 SQIVND (reference sequence). The CDR3 consists of 12 residues. CDR3 coding DNA: TGTGCCAGTAGTACCCGGAGGATTGGCTACACCTTC. Translated: CASSTRRIGYTF.

The rearrangement links TRBV5-1 to TRBJ2-7; possibly TRBD1 for D (5 bases). The CDR3 sequence is 15 residues long. V was cut by 4 bases and J by 3 bases, with 17 bases left in between. Germline V gene data show CDR1 as SGHRS and CDR2 as YFSETQ. The CDR3 here is CASSLGLRSSYEQYF. DNA of the CDR3: TGCGCCAGCAGCCTGGGGCTCCGATCCAGCTACGAGCAGTACTTC.

The chain combines TRBV18 with TRBJ1-5, with D unresolved. Germline lookup yields CDR1 KGHSH and CDR2 LQKENI. CDR3 length: 14 amino acids. V lost 2 bases and J 3 bases, leaving 8 bases between the germline ends. The CDR3, as DNA: TGTGCCAGCTCACCATTCAGCGCCAATCAGCCCCAGCATTTT. Translating gives CASSPFSANQPQHF.